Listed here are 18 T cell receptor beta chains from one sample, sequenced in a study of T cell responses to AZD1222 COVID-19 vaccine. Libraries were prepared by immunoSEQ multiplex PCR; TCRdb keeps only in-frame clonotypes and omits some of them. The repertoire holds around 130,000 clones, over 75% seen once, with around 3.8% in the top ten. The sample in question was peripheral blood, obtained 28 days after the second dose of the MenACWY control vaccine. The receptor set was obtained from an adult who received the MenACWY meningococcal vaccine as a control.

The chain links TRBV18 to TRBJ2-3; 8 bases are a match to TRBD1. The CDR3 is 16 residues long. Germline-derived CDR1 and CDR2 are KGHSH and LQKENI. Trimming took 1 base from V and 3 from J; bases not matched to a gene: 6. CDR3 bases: TGTGCCAGCTCACCACGACAGGGGCGCGAGACAGATACGCAGTATTTT. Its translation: CASSPRQGRETDTQYF.

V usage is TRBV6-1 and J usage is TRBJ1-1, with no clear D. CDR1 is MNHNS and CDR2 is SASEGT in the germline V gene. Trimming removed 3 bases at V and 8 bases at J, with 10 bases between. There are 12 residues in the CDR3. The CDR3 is CASSERFGEAFF. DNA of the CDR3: TGTGCCAGCAGTGAGAGGTTTGGGGAAGCTTTCTTT.

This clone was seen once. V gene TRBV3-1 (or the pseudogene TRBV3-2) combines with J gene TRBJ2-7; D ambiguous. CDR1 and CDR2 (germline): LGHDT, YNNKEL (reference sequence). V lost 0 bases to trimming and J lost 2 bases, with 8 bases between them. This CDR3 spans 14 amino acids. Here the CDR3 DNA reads TGTGCCAGCAGCCAAGATCTCCGTACCTACGAGCAGTACTTC. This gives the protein CASSQDLRTYEQYF.

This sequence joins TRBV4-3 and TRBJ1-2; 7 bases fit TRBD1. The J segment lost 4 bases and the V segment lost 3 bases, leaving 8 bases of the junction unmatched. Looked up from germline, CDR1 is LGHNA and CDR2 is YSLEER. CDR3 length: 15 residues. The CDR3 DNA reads TGCGCCAGCAGCCAGTATGTGGACAGGCCCTATGGCTACACCTTC. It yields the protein CASSQYVDRPYGYTF.

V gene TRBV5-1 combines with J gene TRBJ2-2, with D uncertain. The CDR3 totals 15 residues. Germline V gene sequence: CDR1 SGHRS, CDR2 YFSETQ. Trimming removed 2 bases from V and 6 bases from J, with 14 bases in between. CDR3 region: CASSFARFTAGELFF. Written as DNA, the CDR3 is TGCGCCAGCAGCTTTGCCAGGTTTACGGCCGGGGAGCTGTTTTTT.

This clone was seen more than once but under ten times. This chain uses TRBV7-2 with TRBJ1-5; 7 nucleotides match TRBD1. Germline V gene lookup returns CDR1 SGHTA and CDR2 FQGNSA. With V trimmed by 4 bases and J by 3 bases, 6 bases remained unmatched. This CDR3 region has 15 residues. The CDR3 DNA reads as TGTGCCAGCAGCTCCATGGGACAGTCCAATCAGCCCCAGCATTTT. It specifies CASSSMGQSNQPQHF. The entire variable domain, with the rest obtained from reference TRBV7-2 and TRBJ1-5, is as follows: GAGVSQSPSNKVTEKGKDVELRCDPISGHTALYWYRQSLGQGLEFLIYFQGNSAPDKSGLPSDRFSAERTGGSVSTLTIQRTQQEDSAVYLCASSSMGQSNQPQHFGDGTRLSIL.

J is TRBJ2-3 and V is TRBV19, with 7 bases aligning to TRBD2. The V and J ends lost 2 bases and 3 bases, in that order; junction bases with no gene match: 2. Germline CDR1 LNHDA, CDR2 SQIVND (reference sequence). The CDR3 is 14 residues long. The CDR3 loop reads CASSISGTTDTQYF. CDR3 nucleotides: TGTGCCAGTAGTATAAGCGGGACGACAGATACGCAGTATTTT.

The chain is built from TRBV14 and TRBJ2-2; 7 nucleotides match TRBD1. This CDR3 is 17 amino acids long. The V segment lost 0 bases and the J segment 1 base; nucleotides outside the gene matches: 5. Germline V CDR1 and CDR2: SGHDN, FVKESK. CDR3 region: CASSQDRGFKNTGELFF. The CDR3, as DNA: TGTGCCAGCAGCCAAGACAGGGGGTTTAAGAACACCGGGGAGCTGTTTTTT.

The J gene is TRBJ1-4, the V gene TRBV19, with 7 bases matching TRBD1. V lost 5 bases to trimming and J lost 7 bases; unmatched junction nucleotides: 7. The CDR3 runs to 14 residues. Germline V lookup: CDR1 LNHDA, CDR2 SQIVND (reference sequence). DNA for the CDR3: TGTGCCAGTAGTCCAGACAGGGACGTTGAAAAACTGTTTTTT. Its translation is CASSPDRDVEKLFF.

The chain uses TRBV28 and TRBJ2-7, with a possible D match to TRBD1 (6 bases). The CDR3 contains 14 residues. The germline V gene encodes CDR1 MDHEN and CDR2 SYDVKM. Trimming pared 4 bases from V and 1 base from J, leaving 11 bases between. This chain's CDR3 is CASSSPGTSYEQYF. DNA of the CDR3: TGTGCCAGCAGTTCTCCCGGGACATCCTACGAGCAGTACTTC. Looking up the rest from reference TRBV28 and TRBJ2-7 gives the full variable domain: DVKVTQSSRYLVKRTGEKVFLECVQDMDHENMFWYRQDPGLGLRLIYFSYDVKMKEKGDIPEGYSVSREKKERFSLILESASTNQTSMYLCASSSPGTSYEQYFGPGTRLTVT.

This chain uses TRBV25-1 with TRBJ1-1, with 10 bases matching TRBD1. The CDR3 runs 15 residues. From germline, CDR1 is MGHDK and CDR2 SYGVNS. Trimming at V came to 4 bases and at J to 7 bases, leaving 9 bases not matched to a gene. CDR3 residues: CASSAYRDRGVEAFF. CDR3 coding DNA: TGTGCCAGCAGTGCCTACCGGGACAGGGGTGTTGAAGCTTTCTTT.

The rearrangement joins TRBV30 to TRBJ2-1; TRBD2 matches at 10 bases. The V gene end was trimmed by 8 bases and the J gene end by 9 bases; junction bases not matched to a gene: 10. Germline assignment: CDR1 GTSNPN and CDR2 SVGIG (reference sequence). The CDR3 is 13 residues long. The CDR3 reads CALPAGGRREQFF. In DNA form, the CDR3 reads TGTGCCCTCCCAGCGGGAGGGCGGCGTGAGCAGTTCTTC.

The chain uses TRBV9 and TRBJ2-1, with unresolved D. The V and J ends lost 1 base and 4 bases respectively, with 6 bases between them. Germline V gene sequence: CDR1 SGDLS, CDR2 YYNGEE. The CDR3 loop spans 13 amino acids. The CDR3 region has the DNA TGTGCCAGCAGCGTACCCGGATACAATGAGCAGTTCTTC. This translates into CASSVPGYNEQFF.

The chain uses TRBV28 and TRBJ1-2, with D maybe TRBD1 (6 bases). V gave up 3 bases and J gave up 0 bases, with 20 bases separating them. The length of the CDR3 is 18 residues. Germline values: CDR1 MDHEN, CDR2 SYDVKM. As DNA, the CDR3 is TGTGCCAGCAGTTTGAGGGCAGGGGTCCTACCAACTAACTATGGCTACACCTTC. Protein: CASSLRAGVLPTNYGYTF.

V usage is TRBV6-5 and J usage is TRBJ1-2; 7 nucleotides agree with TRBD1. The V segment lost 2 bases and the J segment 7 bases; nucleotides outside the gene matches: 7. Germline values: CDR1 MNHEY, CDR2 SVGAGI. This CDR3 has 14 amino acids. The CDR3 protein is CASSYLTGSGGYTF. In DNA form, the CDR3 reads TGTGCCAGCAGTTACCTGACAGGGAGCGGTGGCTACACCTTC.

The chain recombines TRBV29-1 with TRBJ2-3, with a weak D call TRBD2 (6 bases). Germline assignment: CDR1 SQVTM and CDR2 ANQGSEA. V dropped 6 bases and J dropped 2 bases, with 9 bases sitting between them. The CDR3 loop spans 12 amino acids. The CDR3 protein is CSVGEVTDTQYF. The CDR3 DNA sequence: TGCAGCGTGGGGGAGGTCACAGATACGCAGTATTTT.

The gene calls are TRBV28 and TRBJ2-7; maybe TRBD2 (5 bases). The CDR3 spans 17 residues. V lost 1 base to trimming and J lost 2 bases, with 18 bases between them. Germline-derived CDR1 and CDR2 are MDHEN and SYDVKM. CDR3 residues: CASSLLVGGSLTYEQYF. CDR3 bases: TGTGCCAGCAGTTTATTGGTTGGAGGTAGCCTTACCTACGAGCAGTACTTC.

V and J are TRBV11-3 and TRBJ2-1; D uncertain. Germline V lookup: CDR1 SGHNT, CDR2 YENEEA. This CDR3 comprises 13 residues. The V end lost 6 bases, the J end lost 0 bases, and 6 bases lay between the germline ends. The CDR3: CASSKSSYNEQFF. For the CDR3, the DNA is TGTGCCAGCAGTAAGAGCTCCTACAATGAGCAGTTCTTC. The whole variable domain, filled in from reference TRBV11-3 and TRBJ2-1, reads EAGVVQSPRYKIIEKKQPVAFWCNPISGHNTLYWYLQNLGQGPELLIRYENEEAVDDSQLPKDRFSAERLKGVDSTLKIQPAELGDSAVYLCASSKSSYNEQFFGPGTRLTVL.